This entry features one T cell receptor (beta chain) sequence. Its specificity is unknown. This record belongs to a study of T cells after yellow fever vaccination. General study findings and limits: Clones from primary vaccination mostly reappeared after the booster (roughly 95% CD4, just over 85% CD8).

The germline V gene has CDR1 SGHNT and CDR2 YENEEA. The V and J ends lost 5 bases and 7 bases respectively, with 12 bases between them. The CDR3 loop spans 13 amino acids. Each CDR3 protein gets one entry after TCRdb re-called the 5' RACE reads with MiXCR. The table shows more than 450,000 distinct CDR3 sequences, with 20% to 25% occurring only once. The J gene is TRBJ2-1, the V gene TRBV11-3; the D gene could be TRBD1 or TRBD2 (5 bases each). The receptor was derived from a man between 18 and 35 years old who received the YFV17D yellow fever vaccine. The source material was PBMCs, sampled approximately 20 days after the first yellow fever vaccination. The CDR3 DNA follows: TGTGCCAGCAGCGGTCGGGGCCGGAATGAGCAGTTCTTC. Translating gives CASSGRGRNEQFF.